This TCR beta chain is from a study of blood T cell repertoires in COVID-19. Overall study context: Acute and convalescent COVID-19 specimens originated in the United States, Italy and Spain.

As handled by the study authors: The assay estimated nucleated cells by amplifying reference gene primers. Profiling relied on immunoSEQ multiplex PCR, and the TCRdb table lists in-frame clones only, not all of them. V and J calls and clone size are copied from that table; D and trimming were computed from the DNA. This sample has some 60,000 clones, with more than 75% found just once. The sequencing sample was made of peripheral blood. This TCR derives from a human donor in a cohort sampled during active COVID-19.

CDR3 nucleotides: TGTGCCAGCAGCCAAGGGGCGGGCCTTTCTACCCACTATGGCTACACCTTC. Its protein is CASSQGAGLSTHYGYTF. This chain uses TRBV3-1 (or the pseudogene TRBV3-2) with TRBJ1-2; D is undetermined. CDR3 length equals 17 residues. V was cut by 1 base and J by 3 bases, with 18 bases left in between. Germline lookup yields CDR1 LGHDT and CDR2 YNNKEL (reference sequence).